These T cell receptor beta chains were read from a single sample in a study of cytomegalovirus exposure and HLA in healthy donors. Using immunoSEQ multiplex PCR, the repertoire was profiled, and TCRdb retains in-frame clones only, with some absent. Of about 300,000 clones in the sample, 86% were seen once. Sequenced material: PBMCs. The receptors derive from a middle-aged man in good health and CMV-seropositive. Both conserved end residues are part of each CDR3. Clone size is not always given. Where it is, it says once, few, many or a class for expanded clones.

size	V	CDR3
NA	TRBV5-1	CASSSRLAGGRSSYNEQFF
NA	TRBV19	CASSTGLTYEQYF
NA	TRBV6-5	CASSTDWTEAFF
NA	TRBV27	CASSSRQGRANVLTF
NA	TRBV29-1	CSVEERVMETQYF
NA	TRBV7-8	CASSLRTSDYYEQYF
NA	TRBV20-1	CSAKGADEQFF
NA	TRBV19	CASTSQVSGANVLTF
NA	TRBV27	CASSFSGRNGYTF
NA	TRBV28	CASSLTGRGRANYGYTF
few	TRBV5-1	CASSLGGEAAFF
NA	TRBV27	CASSLSGDRTYEQYF
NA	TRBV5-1	CASSPAGGGNTIYF
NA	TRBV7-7	CASTQGGRGPETQYF
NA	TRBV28	CASRTGYNEQFF
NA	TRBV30	CAWSALKLSFDEAFF
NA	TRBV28	CASSLNGGEGKTQYF
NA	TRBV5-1	CASTEDRLETQYF
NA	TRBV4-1	CASSQPRKGDEQFF
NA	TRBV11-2	CASSIRPGTGGEDTQYF
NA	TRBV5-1	CASSLDAGGVREQYF
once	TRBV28	CASRPGQGGQPQHF
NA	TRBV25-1	CASSPHTDTQYF
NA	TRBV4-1	CASSPPASGMATGELFF
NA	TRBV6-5	CASSRATGGAQTQYF
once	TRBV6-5	CASSRPRETQYF